Listed here are 15 T cell receptor beta chains from one sample, sequenced in a study of cytomegalovirus exposure and HLA in healthy donors. It was with 60 Vbeta and 13 Jbeta primers that the PCR ran. The table came from immunoSEQ multiplex PCR; TCRdb's copy has only in-frame clones and leaves some out. This sample has about 110,000 clones, with roughly 70% found just once. The specimen was PBMCs. The receptor source for this set is a man aged 35-49 years in good health and CMV-seropositive.

The chain joins TRBV7-2 to TRBJ1-4, with TRBD1 as a possible D gene (5 bases). V shed 5 bases and J shed 0 bases, with 10 bases lying between them. Germline CDR1 is SGHTA and CDR2 is FQGNSA. The CDR3 has 15 amino acids. The DNA for the CDR3 is TGTGCCAGCAGCGGGCGGGGCGCAACTAATGAAAAACTGTTTTTT. Residues: CASSGRGATNEKLFF.

The V and J genes are TRBV5-1 and TRBJ2-2; 12 bases line up with TRBD2. CDR1 and CDR2 from the germline V gene are SGHRS and YFSETQ. V gave up 0 bases and J gave up 6 bases; unmatched junction bases: 0. The CDR3 covers 15 residues. Written as DNA, the CDR3 is TGCGCCAGCAGCTTGGGACTAGCGGGAGCCGGGGAGCTGTTTTTT. Residues: CASSLGLAGAGELFF.

This sequence joins TRBV9 and TRBJ2-7, with D perhaps TRBD2 (6 bases). In germline, CDR1 is SGDLS, CDR2 YYNGEE. Trimming pared 4 bases from V and 6 bases from J, leaving 20 bases between. The CDR3 totals 15 residues. CDR3 DNA sequence: TGTGCCAGCAGCCCTGATCTACAGGCGCGGGGCGAGCAGTACTTC. This gives the protein CASSPDLQARGEQYF.

This rearrangement joins TRBV25-1 to TRBJ2-3; D not resolved. The germline V and J ends were trimmed by 0 bases and 0 bases, with 7 bases remaining between them. The CDR3 is 15 amino acids. Germline V CDR1 and CDR2: MGHDK, SYGVNS. This CDR3 is CASSEYGRSTDTQYF. The DNA for the CDR3 is TGTGCCAGCAGTGAATACGGCAGGAGCACAGATACGCAGTATTTT.

The chain has TRBV28 and TRBJ2-5; 8 positions agree with TRBD2. This CDR3 has 15 amino acids. V dropped 6 bases and J dropped 5; count of bases not matched to a gene: 11. Germline CDR1 MDHEN, CDR2 SYDVKM. In nucleotides, the CDR3 is TGTGCCAGCAGCCCGGAGCGGGAGAGGGGTGAGACCCAGTACTTC. Its translation is CASSPERERGETQYF.

The chain combines TRBV7-3 with TRBJ2-1; 7 positions agree with TRBD2. The CDR3 totals 14 residues. Trimming took 2 bases from V and 5 from J; bases not matched to a gene: 3. Germline CDR1 reads SGHTA; CDR2 reads FQGTGA. The CDR3 nucleotides read TGTGCCAGCAGCTTAGGGCTAGCGGACAATGAGCAGTTCTTC. This encodes CASSLGLADNEQFF.

V usage is TRBV18 and J usage is TRBJ1-5; 12 positions match TRBD1. The length of the CDR3 is 15 residues. V gave up 3 bases and J gave up 3 bases; unmatched junction bases: 0. Germline CDR1 is KGHSH and CDR2 is LQKENI. CDR3 sequence: CASSPGQGANQPQHF. The CDR3 DNA is TGTGCCAGCTCACCGGGACAGGGGGCCAATCAGCCCCAGCATTTT.

The chain employs TRBV13 and TRBJ2-1, with TRBD1 as a possible D gene (5 bases). The CDR3 consists of 13 residues. Trimming left V 5 bases short and J 8 bases short, with 13 bases between. Germline values: CDR1 PRHDT, CDR2 FYEKMQ (reference sequence). DNA of the CDR3: TGTGCCAGCAGCCGACAGAACGAGGATGAGCAGTTCTTC. It codes for CASSRQNEDEQFF.

The gene calls are TRBV7-2 and TRBJ2-2, with 8 positions matching TRBD2. CDR3 length: 16 amino acids. J was trimmed by 6 bases and V by 2 bases; bases with no gene match: 8. Germline V lookup: CDR1 SGHTA, CDR2 FQGNSA. CDR3 amino acids: CASSLLSGRNPGELFF. Written as DNA, the CDR3 is TGTGCCAGCAGCTTATTGAGCGGGAGAAACCCCGGGGAGCTGTTTTTT.

V and J are TRBV7-9 and TRBJ1-4; unclear D gene. The CDR3 has 15 amino acids. Germline loops: CDR1 SEHNR, CDR2 FQNEAQ (reference sequence). The ends were cut back, 1 base at V and 3 bases at J, with 9 bases in the middle. In nucleotides, the CDR3 is TGTGCCAGCAGCTTAGTAGGAGTTCCTAATGAAAAACTGTTTTTT. As protein: CASSLVGVPNEKLFF.

The V gene is TRBV27, the J gene TRBJ2-7, with D maybe TRBD1 (6 bases). The germline V and J ends were trimmed by 6 bases and 5 bases, with 14 bases remaining between them. This CDR3 contains 13 residues. Germline lookup yields CDR1 MNHEY and CDR2 SMNVEV (reference sequence). The CDR3 region has the DNA TGTGCCAGCAGCCTAACAGGGCGGAACGAGCAGTACTTC. It is translated as CASSLTGRNEQYF.

J is TRBJ2-1 and V is TRBV4-1; TRBD2 might be the D (6 bases). Between the trimmed V and J ends, which lost 0 bases and 2 bases, there was a span of 8 bases. Germline-derived CDR1 and CDR2 are MGHRA and YSYEKL. This CDR3 spans 15 amino acids. The CDR3 sequence: CASSQDWTTYNEQFF. CDR3 nucleotides: TGCGCCAGCAGCCAAGATTGGACTACCTACAATGAGCAGTTCTTC.

The genes are TRBV5-1 and TRBJ2-1; TRBD1 is a possible D gene (6 bases). Germline CDR1 and CDR2: SGHRS and YFSETQ. The CDR3 sequence is 12 residues long. Trimming took 0 bases from V and 8 from J, leaving 6 bases between them. The CDR3 reads CASSLAGDEQFF. The DNA for the CDR3 is TGCGCCAGCAGCTTGGCAGGGGATGAGCAGTTCTTC.

This chain links TRBV13 with TRBJ1-5; D is possibly TRBD1 (6 bases). Trimming took off 3 bases at V and 6 bases at J, with 9 bases between the two ends. The CDR3 is made up of 13 amino acids. Germline V gives CDR1 PRHDT, CDR2 FYEKMQ (reference sequence). The CDR3 nucleotides are TGTGCCAGCAGCTTCCAGGGGATTCAGCCCCAGCATTTT. It codes for CASSFQGIQPQHF.

The J gene is TRBJ1-1, the V gene TRBV18; tentatively, D is TRBD1 (5 bases). Trimming shortened V by 6 bases and J by 1 base, and 12 bases separated the two germline ends. The CDR3 runs to 14 residues. CDR1 is KGHSH, CDR2 LQKENI, per germline. The CDR3 nucleotides read TGTGCCAGCTCGCCCGGGACTGAGAACACTGAAGCTTTCTTT. Residues: CASSPGTENTEAFF.